One and the same sample provided the 25 T cell receptor beta chains below, sequenced in a study of T-cell memory formation after mild COVID-19. TCRdb called the 5' RACE reads again in MiXCR, with one record for every CDR3 protein. Here the sample spans some 68,000 distinct CDR3 sequences, around 15% being singletons. The sample was PBMCs or a T cell subset sorted from them (not recorded which). These receptor sequences come from an adult woman who had mild COVID-19 (a few samples of this study predate the infection). Cell type and time point are not known.

This clonotype was counted only a few times. The genes are TRBV27 and TRBJ2-7; perhaps TRBD1 as D (5 bases). The CDR3 runs 15 residues. Per germline, CDR1 MNHEY and CDR2 SMNVEV (reference sequence). The V end lost 2 bases, the J end lost 3 bases, and 14 bases lay between the germline ends. The CDR3 sequence is CASSLMAGPYYEQYF. The CDR3 bases are TGTGCCAGCAGTTTAATGGCAGGGCCGTACTACGAGCAGTACTTC.

This chain links TRBV7-8 with TRBJ1-5, with D possibly being TRBD1 (5 bases). The CDR3 has 15 amino acids. Germline assignment: CDR1 SGHVS and CDR2 FQNEAQ. V gave up 3 bases and J gave up 3 bases, with 12 bases separating them. The chain's CDR3 is CASSFRDGINQPQHF. The CDR3 nucleotides read TGTGCCAGCAGCTTCCGGGACGGAATCAATCAGCCCCAGCATTTT.

The rearrangement links TRBV2 to TRBJ1-1; the match to TRBD1 covers 12 bases. The CDR3 consists of 13 residues. With 10 bases clipped from V and 6 bases from J, the junction kept 6 bases outside the gene matches. CDR1 and CDR2 from the germline V gene are SNHLY and FYNNEI. Here the CDR3 reads CATGTGGSSEAFF. In nucleotides, the CDR3 is TGTGCCACTGGGACAGGGGGCTCTTCTGAAGCTTTCTTT. Full variable domain (remainder filled in from reference TRBV2 and TRBJ1-1): EPEVTQTPSHQVTQMGQEVILRCVPISNHLYFYWYRQILGQKVEFLVSFYNNEISEKSEIFDDQFSVERPDGSNFTLKIRSTKLEDSAMYFCATGTGGSSEAFFGQGTRLTVV.

The V and J genes are TRBV29-1 and TRBJ1-1; 12 nucleotides align to TRBD1. V dropped 6 bases and J dropped 10; count of bases not matched to a gene: 15. The CDR3 runs 15 residues. Germline V gene lookup returns CDR1 SQVTM and CDR2 ANQGSEA. The CDR3 DNA reads TGCAGCGTGGCCGGGACAGGGGGCTCCCCCCACGGAGCTTTCTTT. It specifies CSVAGTGGSPHGAFF. Based on the CDR3 plus reference TRBV29-1 and TRBJ1-1, the full variable domain is SAVISQKPSRDICQRGTSLTIQCQVDSQVTMMFWYRQQPGQSLTLIATANQGSEATYESGFVIDKFPISRPNLTFSTLTVSNMSPEDSSIYLCSVAGTGGSPHGAFFGQGTRLTVV.

The chain has TRBV6-5 and TRBJ1-2, with unresolved D. Deletions cut 2 bases from V and 0 bases from J, with 19 bases between. Germline V gene sequence: CDR1 MNHEY, CDR2 SVGAGI. CDR3 length: 18 residues. The CDR3, as DNA: TGTGCCAGCAGTTACCTCGTAGGACGGCCCGAAGCTAACTATGGCTACACCTTC. Encoded protein: CASSYLVGRPEANYGYTF.

The chain recombines TRBV27 with TRBJ2-7; 8 nucleotides match TRBD1. The V segment lost 6 bases and the J segment 3 bases; nucleotides outside the gene matches: 1. Germline V gene lookup returns CDR1 MNHEY and CDR2 SMNVEV (reference sequence). The CDR3 is 12 residues long. CDR3 DNA: TGTGCCAGCAGCGGACAGGGCTACGAGCAGTACTTC. Its translation: CASSGQGYEQYF.

The rearrangement joins TRBV4-1 to TRBJ2-3; 7 bases are shared with TRBD1. This CDR3 has 14 amino acids. Germline lookup yields CDR1 MGHRA and CDR2 YSYEKL. The trim removed 3 bases at V and 4 bases at J, leaving 4 bases unmatched. The CDR3 here is CASSHLTGSDTQYF. The CDR3 DNA is TGCGCCAGCAGCCATCTGACAGGGTCAGATACGCAGTATTTT.

This clonotype showed up just a few times. J is TRBJ1-2 and V is TRBV5-1; D unresolved. The V and J ends lost 0 bases and 4 bases respectively, with 7 bases between them. Germline CDR1 is SGHRS and CDR2 is YFSETQ. The CDR3 contains 13 residues. The CDR3 DNA sequence: TGCGCCAGCAGCTTGGATGGTTTCTATGGCTACACCTTC. It is translated as CASSLDGFYGYTF. Complete variable domain (other parts from reference TRBV5-1 and TRBJ1-2): KAGVTQTPRYLIKTRGQQVTLSCSPISGHRSVSWYQQTPGQGLQFLFEYFSETQRNKGNFPGRFSGRQFSNSRSEMNVSTLELGDSALYLCASSLDGFYGYTFGSGTRLTVV.

The chain joins TRBV12-3 or TRBV12-4 to TRBJ2-7; D may correspond to TRBD1 or TRBD2 (5 bases each). This CDR3 is 15 amino acids long. The germline V and J ends were trimmed by 5 bases and 2 bases, with 16 bases remaining between them. The CDR3 nucleotides are TGTGCCAGCAGTCCAACCGGGGCCCATACCTACGAGCAGTACTTC. It translates to CASSPTGAHTYEQYF.

The chain recombines TRBV12-3 or TRBV12-4 with TRBJ2-1; 8 bases map to TRBD2. CDR3 size: 18 residues. Germline trimming cut 3 bases from V and 1 base from J; bases unmatched to any gene: 11. CDR3 amino acids: CASSFEREFLVSYNEQFF. The DNA for the CDR3 is TGTGCCAGCAGTTTCGAGCGGGAGTTTTTGGTGTCCTACAATGAGCAGTTCTTC.

This clonotype was seen only a few times. The V gene is TRBV6-5, the J gene TRBJ2-1; no definite D call. Germline V lookup: CDR1 MNHEY, CDR2 SVGAGI. The CDR3 contains 14 residues. The germline V and J ends were trimmed by 2 bases and 6 bases, with 11 bases remaining between them. CDR3 nucleotides: TGTGCCAGCAGTTACCTGGGTCCATTCAATGAGCAGTTCTTC. Its translation is CASSYLGPFNEQFF.

The V call is TRBV29-1, the J call TRBJ2-1; TRBD2 agrees at 13 bases. CDR1 and CDR2 (germline): SQVTM, ANQGSEA. CDR3 size: 15 residues. Germline trimming cut 5 bases from V and 5 bases from J; bases unmatched to any gene: 6. CDR3 region: CSVLTGLAGHNEQFF. The DNA for the CDR3 is TGCAGCGTTCTGACGGGACTAGCGGGGCACAATGAGCAGTTCTTC.

The V and J genes are TRBV6-2 or TRBV6-3 and TRBJ2-1; 11 positions agree with TRBD2. Germline lookup yields CDR1 MNHEY and CDR2 SVGEGT. The V segment lost 6 bases and the J segment 5 bases; nucleotides outside the gene matches: 3. The CDR3 is 14 residues long. This CDR3 reads CASRGLAAHNEQFF. DNA of the CDR3: TGTGCCAGCAGGGGACTAGCGGCCCACAATGAGCAGTTCTTC.

The chain carries TRBV27 and TRBJ1-2; TRBD1 matches at 12 bases. CDR1 and CDR2 from the germline V gene are MNHEY and SMNVEV (reference sequence). CDR3 length: 14 residues. With 6 bases clipped from V and 8 bases from J, the junction kept 7 bases outside the gene matches. This chain's CDR3 is CASRDGTGGWGYTF. The CDR3 DNA reads as TGTGCCAGCAGGGACGGGACAGGGGGCTGGGGCTACACCTTC.

This clonotype was seen a handful of times. V gene TRBV12-3 or TRBV12-4 combines with J gene TRBJ2-7; no clear D. Trimming removed 6 bases at V and 0 bases at J, with 15 bases between. The CDR3 spans 15 residues. DNA for the CDR3: TGTGCCAGCAGCAAGAGAGACCTGAGCTCCTACGAGCAGTACTTC. This gives the protein CASSKRDLSSYEQYF.

This clonotype was detected a few times. V is TRBV6-5 and J is TRBJ2-3, with D unresolved. This CDR3 is built from 14 residues. The V gene's germline CDR1 is MNHEY and CDR2 SVGAGI. Trimming took 4 bases from V and 0 from J, leaving 8 bases between them. The CDR3: CASSSTSSTDTQYF. CDR3 in DNA: TGTGCCAGCAGTTCCACTTCTAGCACAGATACGCAGTATTTT.

The chain employs TRBV7-2 and TRBJ2-2; 10 bases map to TRBD2. V was pared by 5 bases and J by 3 bases, with 6 bases of the junction left unmatched. Germline V gene data show CDR1 as SGHTA and CDR2 as FQGNSA. The CDR3 loop spans 16 amino acids. The CDR3 DNA is TGTGCCAGCAGCACCCTAGCGGGAGTATACACCGGGGAGCTGTTTTTT. It encodes CASSTLAGVYTGELFF.

In its sample, this clonotype was seen a few times. V and J are TRBV29-1 and TRBJ2-1; 11 bases are a match to TRBD2. The germline gives CDR1 SQVTM, CDR2 ANQGSEA. Germline trimming cut 4 bases from V and 3 bases from J; bases unmatched to any gene: 17. The CDR3 loop spans 19 amino acids. Written as DNA, the CDR3 is TGCAGCGTTGTAGGGACTGACCTAACTAGCGGGAGACTCTACAATGAGCAGTTCTTC. Protein sequence: CSVVGTDLTSGRLYNEQFF.

This clonotype showed up many times. V gene TRBV4-1 combines with J gene TRBJ2-1; D gene uncertain. V shed 0 bases and J shed 6 bases, with 6 bases lying between them. The CDR3 runs to 13 residues. Germline V lookup: CDR1 MGHRA, CDR2 YSYEKL. The CDR3 sequence: CASSQDPSNEQFF. The CDR3 nucleotides are TGCGCCAGCAGCCAAGATCCTAGCAATGAGCAGTTCTTC.

J is TRBJ1-2 and V is TRBV6-6, with D unclear. The V gene's germline CDR1 is MNHNY and CDR2 SVGAGI (reference sequence). The CDR3 runs 16 residues. V was trimmed by 2 bases and J by 1 base, leaving 14 bases between them. CDR3 nucleotide sequence: TGTGCCAGCAGTTACGGTCATGGTGAGGGTAACTATGGCTACACCTTC. This sequence encodes CASSYGHGEGNYGYTF.

The chain links TRBV9 to TRBJ2-2, with D perhaps TRBD1 or TRBD2 (5 bases each). The CDR3 spans 13 residues. V lost 3 bases, J lost 7 bases, and 10 bases lay in between. Germline CDR1 is SGDLS and CDR2 is YYNGEE. The CDR3 sequence: CASSGGTRGELFF. The CDR3 region has the DNA TGTGCCAGCAGCGGAGGGACGCGCGGGGAGCTGTTTTTT.

This clonotype showed up just a few times. V usage is TRBV12-3 or TRBV12-4 and J usage is TRBJ1-2, with 7 bases matching TRBD1. Unmatched junction bases numbered 23, after V lost 6 bases and J lost 4 bases. The CDR3 contains 19 residues. The CDR3 DNA reads TGTGCCAGCAGCCGTCAATTACGGGACAGTGCTCCCTCGTCCTATGGCTACACCTTC. It is translated as CASSRQLRDSAPSSYGYTF.

This clonotype was detected only a few times. The chain uses TRBV4-1 and TRBJ1-1; D is uncertain. This CDR3 is 14 amino acids long. Per the germline V gene, CDR1 is MGHRA and CDR2 is YSYEKL. Trimming left V 0 bases short and J 1 base short, with 6 bases between. CDR3 DNA sequence: TGCGCCAGCAGCCAAGAGCCGGGGAACACTGAAGCTTTCTTT. Its translation: CASSQEPGNTEAFF.

This sequence joins TRBV7-8 and TRBJ1-2; D is uncertain. Germline CDR1 is SGHVS and CDR2 is FQNEAQ. This CDR3 has 14 residues. Trimming removed 1 base at V and 2 bases at J, with 8 bases between. The CDR3 sequence is CASSLGTLNYGYTF. CDR3 DNA: TGTGCCAGCAGCTTAGGGACTCTGAACTATGGCTACACCTTC.

This chain links TRBV30 with TRBJ2-1; possibly TRBD1 for D (6 bases). The CDR3 contains 15 residues. Germline loops: CDR1 GTSNPN, CDR2 SVGIG (reference sequence). Deletions cut 5 bases from V and 8 bases from J, with 22 bases between. The CDR3 nucleotides read TGTGCCTGGGGATCGGGTAGGGGGTTGAGGGATGAGCAGTTCTTC. It is translated as CAWGSGRGLRDEQFF.